Sequencing of this T cell receptor beta chain was carried out in a study of T-cell reconstitution after alpha-beta-depleted transplantation in children. In regard to this clonotype: Antigen unknown.

Researchers prepared the TCRbeta library using unique molecular identifiers, the study reports. In TCRdb, the PCR reads were re-called with MiXCR into one record per CDR3 protein. The sample consists of tens of thousands of distinct CDR3 sequences, 44% of them appearing once. General observations from the study: Several hundred graft clones that had expanded were reportedly the source of alpha-beta T cells about two months after transplant.

The CDR3 has 14 amino acids. Trimming took 2 bases from V and 6 from J, leaving 13 bases between them. The germline V gene has CDR1 SGHTA and CDR2 FQGTGA. The rearrangement uses TRBV7-3 and TRBJ1-2; a weak D match, TRBD1 (5 bases). The material was PBMCs, mostly from graft donor cells, obtained 360 days after TCRalphabeta/CD19-depleted stem cell transplant. This TCR derives from a male patient aged 10 to 17 who had a stem cell transplant for acute lymphoblastic leukemia, so the T cells may come from the graft donor. The CDR3 is CASSLSGQGHGYTF. Written as DNA, the CDR3 is TGTGCCAGCAGCTTATCCGGCCAGGGCCATGGCTACACCTTC.